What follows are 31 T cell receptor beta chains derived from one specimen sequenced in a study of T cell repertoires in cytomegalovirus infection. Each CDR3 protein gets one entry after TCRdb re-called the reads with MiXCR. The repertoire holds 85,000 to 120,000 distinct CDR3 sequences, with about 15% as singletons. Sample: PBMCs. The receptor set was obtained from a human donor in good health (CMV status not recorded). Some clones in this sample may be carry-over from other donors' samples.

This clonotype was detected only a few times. The CDR3 region is CASSASEGPTVDTQYF. The CDR3 DNA is TGTGCCAGCAGCGCGTCCGAGGGGCCCACGGTCGATACGCAGTATTTT. V is TRBV5-4 and J is TRBJ2-3, with D perhaps TRBD1 or TRBD2 (5 bases each). Between the trimmed V and J ends, which lost 4 bases and 6 bases, there was a span of 21 bases. Germline V lookup: CDR1 SGHNT, CDR2 YYREEE (reference sequence). The CDR3 length is 16 residues.

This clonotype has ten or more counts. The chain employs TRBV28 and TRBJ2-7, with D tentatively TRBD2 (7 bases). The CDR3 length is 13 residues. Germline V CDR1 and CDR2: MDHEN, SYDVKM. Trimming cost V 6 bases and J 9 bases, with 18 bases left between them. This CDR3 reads CASRSTGRDGQYF. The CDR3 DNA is TGTGCCAGCAGGTCCACAGGGAGGGACGGGCAGTACTTC.

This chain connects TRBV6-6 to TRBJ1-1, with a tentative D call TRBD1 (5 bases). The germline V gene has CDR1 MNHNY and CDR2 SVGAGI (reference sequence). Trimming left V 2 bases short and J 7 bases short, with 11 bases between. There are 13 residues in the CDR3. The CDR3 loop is CASSYGAGLEAFF. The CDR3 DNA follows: TGTGCCAGCAGTTACGGAGCGGGGCTTGAAGCTTTCTTT.

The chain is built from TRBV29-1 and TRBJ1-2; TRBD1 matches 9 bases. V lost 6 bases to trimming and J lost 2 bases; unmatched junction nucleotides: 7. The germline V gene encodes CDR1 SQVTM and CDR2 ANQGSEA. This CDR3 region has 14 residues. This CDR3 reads CSVARDRANYGYTF. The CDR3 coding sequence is TGCAGCGTGGCGCGGGACAGGGCGAACTATGGCTACACCTTC.

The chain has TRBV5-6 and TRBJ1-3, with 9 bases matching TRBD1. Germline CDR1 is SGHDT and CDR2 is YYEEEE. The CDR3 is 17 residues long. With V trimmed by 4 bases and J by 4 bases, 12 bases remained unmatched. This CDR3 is CASSEPGQGFSGNTIYF. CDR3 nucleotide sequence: TGTGCCAGCAGCGAACCGGGACAGGGATTCTCCGGAAACACCATATATTTT.

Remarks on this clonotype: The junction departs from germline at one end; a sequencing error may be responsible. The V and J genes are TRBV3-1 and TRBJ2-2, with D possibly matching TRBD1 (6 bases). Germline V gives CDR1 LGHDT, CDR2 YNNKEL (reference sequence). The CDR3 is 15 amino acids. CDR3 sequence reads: CASSLQGLGTGVLFF. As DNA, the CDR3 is TGTGCCAGCAGTCTACAGGGCCTCGGGACCGGGGTGCTGTTTTTT.

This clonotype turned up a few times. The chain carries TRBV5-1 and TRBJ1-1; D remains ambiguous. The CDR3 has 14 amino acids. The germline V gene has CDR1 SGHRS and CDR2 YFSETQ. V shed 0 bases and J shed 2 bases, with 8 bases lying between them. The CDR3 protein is CASSLGWINTEAFF. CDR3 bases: TGCGCCAGCAGCTTGGGATGGATAAACACTGAAGCTTTCTTT.

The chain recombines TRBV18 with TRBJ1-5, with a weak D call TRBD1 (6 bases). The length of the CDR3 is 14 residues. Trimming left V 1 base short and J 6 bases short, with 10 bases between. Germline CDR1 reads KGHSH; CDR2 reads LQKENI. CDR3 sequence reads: CASSPLGGGQPQHF. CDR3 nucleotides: TGTGCCAGCTCACCACTAGGGGGAGGTCAGCCCCAGCATTTT.

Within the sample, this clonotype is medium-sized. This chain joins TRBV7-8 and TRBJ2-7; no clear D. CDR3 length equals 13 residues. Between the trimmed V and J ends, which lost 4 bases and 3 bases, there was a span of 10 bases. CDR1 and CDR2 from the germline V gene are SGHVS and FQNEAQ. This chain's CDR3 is CASSSRQRYEQYF. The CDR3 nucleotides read TGTGCCAGCAGCTCTCGCCAGCGCTACGAGCAGTACTTC.

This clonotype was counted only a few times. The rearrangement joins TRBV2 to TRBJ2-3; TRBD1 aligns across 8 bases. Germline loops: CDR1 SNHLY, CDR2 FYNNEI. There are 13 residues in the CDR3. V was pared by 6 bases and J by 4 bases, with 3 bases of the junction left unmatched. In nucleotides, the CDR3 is TGTGCCAGCAGAGGACAGGGCCCAGATACGCAGTATTTT. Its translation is CASRGQGPDTQYF.

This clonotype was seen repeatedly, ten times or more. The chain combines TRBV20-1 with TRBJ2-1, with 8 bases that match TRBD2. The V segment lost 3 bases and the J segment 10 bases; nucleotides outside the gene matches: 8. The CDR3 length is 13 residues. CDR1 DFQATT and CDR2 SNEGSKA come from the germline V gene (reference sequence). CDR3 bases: TGCAGTGCTAGGGATAGCGGGGAACGGGAGCAGTTCTTC. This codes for CSARDSGEREQFF.

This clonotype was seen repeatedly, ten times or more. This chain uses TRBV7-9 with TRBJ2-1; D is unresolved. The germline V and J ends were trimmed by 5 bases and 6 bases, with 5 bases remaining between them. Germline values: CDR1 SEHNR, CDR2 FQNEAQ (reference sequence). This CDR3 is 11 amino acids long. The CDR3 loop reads CASSQINEQFF. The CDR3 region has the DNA TGTGCCAGCAGCCAAATCAATGAGCAGTTCTTC.

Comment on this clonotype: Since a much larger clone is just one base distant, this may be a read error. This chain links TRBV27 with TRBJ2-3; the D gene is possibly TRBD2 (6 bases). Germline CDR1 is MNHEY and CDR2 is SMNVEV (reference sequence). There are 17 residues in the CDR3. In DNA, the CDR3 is TGTGGCAGCAGTTTAAGACGACTAGGCCCCCTCGGGGATACGCAGTATTTT. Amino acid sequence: CGSSLRRLGPLGDTQYF.

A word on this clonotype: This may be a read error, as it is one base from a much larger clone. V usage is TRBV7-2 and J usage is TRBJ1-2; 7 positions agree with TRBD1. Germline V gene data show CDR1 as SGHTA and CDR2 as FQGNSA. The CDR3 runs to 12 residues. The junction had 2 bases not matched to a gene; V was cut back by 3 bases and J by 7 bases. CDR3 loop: CASSLGQCGYTF. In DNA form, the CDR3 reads TGTGCCAGCAGCTTGGGACAGTGTGGCTACACCTTC.

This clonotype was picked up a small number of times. CDR3: CASVPSASYNEQFF. The CDR3 DNA is TGTGCCTCGGTACCTAGCGCCTCCTACAATGAGCAGTTCTTC. V is TRBV10-3 and J is TRBJ2-1, with D possibly matching TRBD2 (6 bases). Per the germline V gene, CDR1 is ENHRY and CDR2 is SYGVKD. The CDR3 is 14 amino acids. Trimming cost V 11 bases and J 0 bases, with 14 bases left between them.

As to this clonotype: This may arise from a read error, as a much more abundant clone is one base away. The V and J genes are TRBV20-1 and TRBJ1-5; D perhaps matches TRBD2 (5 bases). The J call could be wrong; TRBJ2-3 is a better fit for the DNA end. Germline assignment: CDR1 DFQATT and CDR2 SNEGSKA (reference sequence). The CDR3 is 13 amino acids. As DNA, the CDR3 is TGCAGTGCTATTGGGAGATTGGGTCAGCCCCAGTATTTT. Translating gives CSAIGRLGQPQYF.

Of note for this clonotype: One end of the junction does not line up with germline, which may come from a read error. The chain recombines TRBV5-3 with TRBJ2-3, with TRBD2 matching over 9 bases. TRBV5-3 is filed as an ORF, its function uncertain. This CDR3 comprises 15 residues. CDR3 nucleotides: TGTGCCAGCAGCTCCGGACTAGCGCGTGCAGATACGCAGTATTTT. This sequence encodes CASSSGLARADTQYF.

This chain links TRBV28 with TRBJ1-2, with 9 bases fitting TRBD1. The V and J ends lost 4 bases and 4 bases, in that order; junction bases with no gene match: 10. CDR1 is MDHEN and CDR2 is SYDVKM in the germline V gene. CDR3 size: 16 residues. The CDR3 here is CASSSRGRDRAYGYTF. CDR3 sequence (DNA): TGTGCCAGCAGTTCCCGGGGCCGGGACAGGGCCTATGGCTACACCTTC.

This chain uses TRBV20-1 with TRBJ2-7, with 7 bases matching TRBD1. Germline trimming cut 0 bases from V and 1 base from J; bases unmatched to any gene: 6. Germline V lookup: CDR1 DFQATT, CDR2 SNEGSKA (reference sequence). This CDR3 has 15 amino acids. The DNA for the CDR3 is TGCAGTGCTAGAGATTTTGGGACAGCGTCCTACGAGCAGTACTTC. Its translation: CSARDFGTASYEQYF.

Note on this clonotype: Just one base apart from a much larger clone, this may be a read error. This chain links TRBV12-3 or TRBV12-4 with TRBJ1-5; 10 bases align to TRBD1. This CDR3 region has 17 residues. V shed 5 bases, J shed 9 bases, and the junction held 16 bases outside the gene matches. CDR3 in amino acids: CASSPDRGGTGDRPQHF. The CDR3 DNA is TGTGCCAGCAGTCCGGACAGGGGGGGTACCGGGGATCGGCCCCAGCATTTT.

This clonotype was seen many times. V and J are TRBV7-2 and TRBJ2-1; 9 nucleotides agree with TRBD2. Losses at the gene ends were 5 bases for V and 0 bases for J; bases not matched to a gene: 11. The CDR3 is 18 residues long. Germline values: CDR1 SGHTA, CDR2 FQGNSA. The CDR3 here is CASSPTGAGGYSYNEQFF. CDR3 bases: TGTGCCAGCAGCCCGACCGGAGCGGGGGGCTACTCCTACAATGAGCAGTTCTTC.

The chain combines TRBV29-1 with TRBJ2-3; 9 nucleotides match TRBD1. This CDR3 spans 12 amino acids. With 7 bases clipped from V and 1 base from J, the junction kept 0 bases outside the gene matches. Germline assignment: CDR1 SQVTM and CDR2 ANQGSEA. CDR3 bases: TGCAGCGGGGACAGGGGCACAGATACGCAGTATTTT. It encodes CSGDRGTDTQYF.

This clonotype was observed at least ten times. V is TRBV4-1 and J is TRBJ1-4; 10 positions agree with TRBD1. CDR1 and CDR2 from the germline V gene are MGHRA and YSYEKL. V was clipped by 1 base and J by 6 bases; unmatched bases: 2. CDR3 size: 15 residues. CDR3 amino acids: CASSQGQGADEKLFF. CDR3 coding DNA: TGCGCCAGCAGCCAAGGACAGGGGGCGGATGAAAAACTGTTTTTT.

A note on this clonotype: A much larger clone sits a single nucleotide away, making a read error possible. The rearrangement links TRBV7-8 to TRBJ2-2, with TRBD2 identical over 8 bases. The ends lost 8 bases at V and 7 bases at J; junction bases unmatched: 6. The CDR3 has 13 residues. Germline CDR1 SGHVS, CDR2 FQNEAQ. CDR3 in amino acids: CASCPRGDGELFF. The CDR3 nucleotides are TGTGCCAGCTGCCCGCGGGGGGACGGGGAGCTGTTTTTT.

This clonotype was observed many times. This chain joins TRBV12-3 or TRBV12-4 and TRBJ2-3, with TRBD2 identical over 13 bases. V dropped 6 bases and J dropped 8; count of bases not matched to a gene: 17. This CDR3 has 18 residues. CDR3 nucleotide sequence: TGTGCCAGCAGACATCTCGGGACTAGCGGGGACCCCACCCCTACGCAGTATTTT. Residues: CASRHLGTSGDPTPTQYF.

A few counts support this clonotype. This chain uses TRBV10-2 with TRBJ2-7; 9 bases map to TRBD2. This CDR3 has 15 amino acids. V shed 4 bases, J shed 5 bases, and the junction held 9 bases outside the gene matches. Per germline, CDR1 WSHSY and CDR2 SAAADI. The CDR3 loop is CASSVYSGGRDEQYF. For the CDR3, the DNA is TGCGCCAGCAGTGTATATAGCGGGGGTAGGGACGAGCAGTACTTC.

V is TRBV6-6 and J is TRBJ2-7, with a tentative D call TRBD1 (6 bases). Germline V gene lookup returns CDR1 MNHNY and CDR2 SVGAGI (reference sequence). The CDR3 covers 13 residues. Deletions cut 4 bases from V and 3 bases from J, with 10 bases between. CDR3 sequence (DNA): TGTGCCAGCAGTTTTCCGACAGGCTACGAGCAGTACTTC. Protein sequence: CASSFPTGYEQYF.

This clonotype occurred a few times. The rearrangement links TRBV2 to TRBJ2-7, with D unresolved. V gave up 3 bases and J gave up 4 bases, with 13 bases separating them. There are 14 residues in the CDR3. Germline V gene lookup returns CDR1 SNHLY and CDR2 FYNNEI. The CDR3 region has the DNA TGTGCCAGCAGTGACTCGGCTAACCCATACGAGCAGTACTTC. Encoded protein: CASSDSANPYEQYF.

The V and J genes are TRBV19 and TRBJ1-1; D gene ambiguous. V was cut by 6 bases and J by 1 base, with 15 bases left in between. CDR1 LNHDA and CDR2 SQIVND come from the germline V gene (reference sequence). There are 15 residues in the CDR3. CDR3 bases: TGTGCCAGTAGAGAAGGGCTTCAATCGAACACTGAAGCTTTCTTT. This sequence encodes CASREGLQSNTEAFF. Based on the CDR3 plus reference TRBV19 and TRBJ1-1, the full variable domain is DGGITQSPKYLFRKEGQNVTLSCEQNLNHDAMYWYRQDPGQGLRLIYYSQIVNDFQKGDIAEGYSVSREKKESFPLTVTSAQKNPTAFYLCASREGLQSNTEAFFGQGTRLTVV.

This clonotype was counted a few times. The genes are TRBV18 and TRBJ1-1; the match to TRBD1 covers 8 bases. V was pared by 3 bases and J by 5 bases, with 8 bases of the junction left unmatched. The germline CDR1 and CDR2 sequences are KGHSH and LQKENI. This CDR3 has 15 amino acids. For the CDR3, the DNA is TGTGCCAGCTCACCCCAGGGGACAGGACTAACTGAAGCTTTCTTT. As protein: CASSPQGTGLTEAFF.

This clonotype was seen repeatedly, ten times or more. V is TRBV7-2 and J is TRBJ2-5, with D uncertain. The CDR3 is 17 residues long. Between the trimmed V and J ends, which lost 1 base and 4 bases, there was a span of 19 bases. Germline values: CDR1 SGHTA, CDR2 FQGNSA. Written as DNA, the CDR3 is TGTGCCAGCAGCTTAGTATGGAACCCGATCCAGGCAGAGACCCAGTACTTC. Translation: CASSLVWNPIQAETQYF. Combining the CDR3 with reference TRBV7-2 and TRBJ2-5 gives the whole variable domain GAGVSQSPSNKVTEKGKDVELRCDPISGHTALYWYRQSLGQGLEFLIYFQGNSAPDKSGLPSDRFSAERTGGSVSTLTIQRTQQEDSAVYLCASSLVWNPIQAETQYFGPGTRLLVL.